The sequence of this T cell receptor (beta chain) was determined in a study of T cell repertoires in cytomegalovirus infection. Looking at the study overall: TCR beta signatures that were public indicated CMV infection and matching HLA type. Study findings and constraints: HLA-C-restricted, CMV-specific TCR beta clonotypes were dominant ex vivo.

TCRdb reanalysed the reads using MiXCR and keeps one entry per CDR3 protein. The repertoire holds 400,000 or so distinct CDR3 sequences, with approximately 30% as singletons. Of note for this clonotype: What it binds is not known.

The sequenced sample consisted of PBMCs. The receptor's source is a human donor in good health (CMV status not recorded). Some clones in this sample may be carry-over from other donors' samples.

CDR3 nucleotide sequence: TGTGCCAGCAGTTTCGGTCTAGCGGGGGCCTCTGGGGCCAACGTCCTGACTTTC. This codes for CASSFGLAGASGANVLTF. The chain carries TRBV12-3 or TRBV12-4 and TRBJ2-6, with TRBD2 identical over 10 bases. This CDR3 spans 18 amino acids. The junction had 5 bases not matched to a gene; V was cut back by 3 bases and J by 0 bases.